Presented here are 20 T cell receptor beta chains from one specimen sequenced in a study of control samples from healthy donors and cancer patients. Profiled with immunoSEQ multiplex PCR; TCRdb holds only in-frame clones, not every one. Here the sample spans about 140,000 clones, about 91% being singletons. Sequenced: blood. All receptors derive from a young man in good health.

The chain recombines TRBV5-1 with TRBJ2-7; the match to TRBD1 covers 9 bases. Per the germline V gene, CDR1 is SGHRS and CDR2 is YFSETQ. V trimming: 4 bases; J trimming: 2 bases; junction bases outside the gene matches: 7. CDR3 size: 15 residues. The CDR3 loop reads CASSQSGTGPYEQYF. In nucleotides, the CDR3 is TGCGCCAGCAGCCAATCCGGGACAGGGCCCTACGAGCAGTACTTC.

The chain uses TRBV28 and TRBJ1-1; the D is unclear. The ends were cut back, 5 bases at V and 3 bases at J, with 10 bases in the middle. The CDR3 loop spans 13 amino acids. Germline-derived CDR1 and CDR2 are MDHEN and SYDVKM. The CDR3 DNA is TGTGCCAGCAGTCAGGTGAGAGACACTGAAGCTTTCTTT. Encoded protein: CASSQVRDTEAFF.

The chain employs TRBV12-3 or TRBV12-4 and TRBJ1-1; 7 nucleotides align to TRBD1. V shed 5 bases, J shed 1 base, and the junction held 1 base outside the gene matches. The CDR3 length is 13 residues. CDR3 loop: CASSGDRNTEAFF. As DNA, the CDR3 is TGTGCCAGCAGTGGGGACAGGAACACTGAAGCTTTCTTT.

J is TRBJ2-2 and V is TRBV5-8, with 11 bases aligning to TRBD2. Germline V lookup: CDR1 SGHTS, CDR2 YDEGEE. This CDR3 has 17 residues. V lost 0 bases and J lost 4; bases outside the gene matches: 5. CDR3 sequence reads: CASSLGQTSGVTGELFF. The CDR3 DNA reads TGTGCCAGCAGCTTGGGCCAGACTAGCGGGGTCACCGGGGAGCTGTTTTTT.

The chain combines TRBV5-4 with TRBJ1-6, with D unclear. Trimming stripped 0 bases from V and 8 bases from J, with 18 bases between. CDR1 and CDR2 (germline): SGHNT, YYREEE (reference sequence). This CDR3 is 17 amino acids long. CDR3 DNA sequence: TGTGCCAGCAGCTTGGGGGGAGGGAGGGATGTGGATTCACCCCTCCACTTT. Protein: CASSLGGGRDVDSPLHF.

The CDR3 sequence is CASSATGQGYPDTQYF. The CDR3 region has the DNA TGTGCCAGCAGCGCCACAGGACAGGGGTATCCAGATACGCAGTATTTT. The chain is built from TRBV13 and TRBJ2-3; TRBD1 aligns across 9 bases. Trimming cost V 5 bases and J 4 bases; bases outside gene matches: 10. Germline lookup yields CDR1 PRHDT and CDR2 FYEKMQ (reference sequence). The CDR3 length is 16 residues.

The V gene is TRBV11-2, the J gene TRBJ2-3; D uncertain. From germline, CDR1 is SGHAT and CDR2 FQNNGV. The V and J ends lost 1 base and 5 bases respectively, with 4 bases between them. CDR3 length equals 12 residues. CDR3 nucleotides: TGTGCCAGCAGCTTAGGACAAGATACGCAGTATTTT. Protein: CASSLGQDTQYF.

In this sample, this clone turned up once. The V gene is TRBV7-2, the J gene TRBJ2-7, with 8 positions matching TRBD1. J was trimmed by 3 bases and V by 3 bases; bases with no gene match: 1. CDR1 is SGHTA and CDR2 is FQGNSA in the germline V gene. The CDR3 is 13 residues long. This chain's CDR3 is CASSFGQGYEQYF. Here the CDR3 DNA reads TGTGCCAGCAGCTTCGGACAGGGCTACGAGCAGTACTTC. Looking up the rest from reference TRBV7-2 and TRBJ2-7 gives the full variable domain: GAGVSQSPSNKVTEKGKDVELRCDPISGHTALYWYRQSLGQGLEFLIYFQGNSAPDKSGLPSDRFSAERTGGSVSTLTIQRTQQEDSAVYLCASSFGQGYEQYFGPGTRLTVT.

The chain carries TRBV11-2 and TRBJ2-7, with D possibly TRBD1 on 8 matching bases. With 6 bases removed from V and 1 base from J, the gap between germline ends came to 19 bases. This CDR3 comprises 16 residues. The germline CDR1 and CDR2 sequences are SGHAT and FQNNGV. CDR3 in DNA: TGTGCCAGCAGGTTTAGCACAGGGGGAGGGTCCTACGAGCAGTACTTC. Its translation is CASRFSTGGGSYEQYF.

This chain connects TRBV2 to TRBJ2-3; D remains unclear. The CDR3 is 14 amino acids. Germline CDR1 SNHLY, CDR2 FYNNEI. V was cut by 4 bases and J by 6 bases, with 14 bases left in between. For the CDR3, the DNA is TGTGCCAGCAGTGCTATATCGGCAGAGGATACGCAGTATTTT. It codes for CASSAISAEDTQYF. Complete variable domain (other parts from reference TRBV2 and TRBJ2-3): EPEVTQTPSHQVTQMGQEVILRCVPISNHLYFYWYRQILGQKVEFLVSFYNNEISEKSEIFDDQFSVERPDGSNFTLKIRSTKLEDSAMYFCASSAISAEDTQYFGPGTRLTVL.

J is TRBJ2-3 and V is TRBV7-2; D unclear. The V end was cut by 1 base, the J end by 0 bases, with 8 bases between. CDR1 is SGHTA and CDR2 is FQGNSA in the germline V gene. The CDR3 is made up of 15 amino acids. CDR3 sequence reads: CASSLVGSSTDTQYF. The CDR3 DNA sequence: TGTGCCAGCAGCTTAGTTGGATCTAGCACAGATACGCAGTATTTT.

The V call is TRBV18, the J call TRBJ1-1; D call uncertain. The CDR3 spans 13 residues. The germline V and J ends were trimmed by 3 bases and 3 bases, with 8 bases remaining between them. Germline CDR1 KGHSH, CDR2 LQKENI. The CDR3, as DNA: TGTGCCAGCTCACCGGGGTTCGACACTGAAGCTTTCTTT. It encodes CASSPGFDTEAFF.

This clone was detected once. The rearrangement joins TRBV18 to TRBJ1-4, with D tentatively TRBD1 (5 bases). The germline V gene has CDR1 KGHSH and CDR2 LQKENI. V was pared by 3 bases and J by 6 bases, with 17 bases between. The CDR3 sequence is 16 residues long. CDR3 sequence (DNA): TGTGCCAGCTCACCGGGGACTCGAATAGGCCATGAAAAACTGTTTTTT. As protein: CASSPGTRIGHEKLFF. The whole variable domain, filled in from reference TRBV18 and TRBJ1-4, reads NAGVMQNPRHLVRRRGQEARLRCSPMKGHSHVYWYRQLPEEGLKFMVYLQKENIIDESGMPKERFSAEFPKEGPSILRIQQVVRGDSAAYFCASSPGTRIGHEKLFFGSGTQLSVL.

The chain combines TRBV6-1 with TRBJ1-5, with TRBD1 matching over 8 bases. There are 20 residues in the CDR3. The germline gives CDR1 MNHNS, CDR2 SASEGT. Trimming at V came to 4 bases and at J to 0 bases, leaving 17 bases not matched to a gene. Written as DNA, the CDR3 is TGTGCCAGCAGTGTCCACAGGGGGGATACCTACATTTATAGCAATCAGCCCCAGCATTTT. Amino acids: CASSVHRGDTYIYSNQPQHF.

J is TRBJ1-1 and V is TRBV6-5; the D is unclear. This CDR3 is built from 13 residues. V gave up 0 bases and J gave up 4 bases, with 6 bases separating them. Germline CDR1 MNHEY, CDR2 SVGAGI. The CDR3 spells CASSYSLGTEAFF. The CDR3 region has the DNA TGTGCCAGCAGTTACTCGTTGGGCACTGAAGCTTTCTTT.

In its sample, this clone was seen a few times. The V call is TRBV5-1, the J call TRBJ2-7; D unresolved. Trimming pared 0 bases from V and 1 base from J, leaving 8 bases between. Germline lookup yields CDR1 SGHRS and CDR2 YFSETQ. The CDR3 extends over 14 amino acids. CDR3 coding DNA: TGCGCCAGCAGCTTGGATCCAGATTCCTACGAGCAGTACTTC. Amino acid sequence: CASSLDPDSYEQYF.

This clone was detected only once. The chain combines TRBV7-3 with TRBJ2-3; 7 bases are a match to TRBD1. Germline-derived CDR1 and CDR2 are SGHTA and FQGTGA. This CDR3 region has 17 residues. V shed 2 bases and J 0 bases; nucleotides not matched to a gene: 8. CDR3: CASSLRGGGHSTDTQYF. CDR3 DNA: TGTGCCAGCAGCTTACGAGGGGGCGGCCACAGCACAGATACGCAGTATTTT.

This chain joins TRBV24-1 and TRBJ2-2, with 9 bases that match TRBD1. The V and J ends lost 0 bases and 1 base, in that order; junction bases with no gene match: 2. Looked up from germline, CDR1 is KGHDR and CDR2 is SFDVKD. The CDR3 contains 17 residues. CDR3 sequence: CATSDLGTGLNTGELFF. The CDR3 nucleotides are TGTGCCACCAGTGATTTGGGGACAGGGCTGAACACCGGGGAGCTGTTTTTT.

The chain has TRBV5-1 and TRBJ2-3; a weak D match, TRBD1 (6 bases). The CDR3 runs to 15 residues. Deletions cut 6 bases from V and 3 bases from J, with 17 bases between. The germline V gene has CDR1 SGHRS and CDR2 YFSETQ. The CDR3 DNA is TGCGCCAGCACTGTGTTTGGCAGGGGAACAGATACGCAGTATTTT. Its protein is CASTVFGRGTDTQYF.

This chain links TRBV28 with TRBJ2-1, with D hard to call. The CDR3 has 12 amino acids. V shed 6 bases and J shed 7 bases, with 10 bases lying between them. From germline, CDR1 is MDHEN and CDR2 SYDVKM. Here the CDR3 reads CASSDLGNEQFF. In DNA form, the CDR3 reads TGTGCCAGCAGCGACCTTGGGAATGAGCAGTTCTTC.